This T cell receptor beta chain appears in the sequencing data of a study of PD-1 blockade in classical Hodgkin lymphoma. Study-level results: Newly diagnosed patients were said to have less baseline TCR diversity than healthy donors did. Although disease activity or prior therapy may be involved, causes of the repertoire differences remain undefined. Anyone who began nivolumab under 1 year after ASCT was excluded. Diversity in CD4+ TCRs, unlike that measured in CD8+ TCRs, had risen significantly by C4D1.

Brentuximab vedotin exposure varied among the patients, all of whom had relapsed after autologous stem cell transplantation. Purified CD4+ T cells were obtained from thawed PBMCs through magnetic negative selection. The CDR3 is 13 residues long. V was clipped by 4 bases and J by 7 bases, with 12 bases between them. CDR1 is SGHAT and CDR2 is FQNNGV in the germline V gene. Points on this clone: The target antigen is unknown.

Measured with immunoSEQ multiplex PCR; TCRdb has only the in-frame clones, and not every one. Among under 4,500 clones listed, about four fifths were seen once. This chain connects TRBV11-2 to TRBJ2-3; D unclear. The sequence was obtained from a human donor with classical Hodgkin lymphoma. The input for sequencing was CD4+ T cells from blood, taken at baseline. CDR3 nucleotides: TGTGCCAGCAGCTATCTACCCCCGAATACGCAGTATTTT. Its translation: CASSYLPPNTQYF.